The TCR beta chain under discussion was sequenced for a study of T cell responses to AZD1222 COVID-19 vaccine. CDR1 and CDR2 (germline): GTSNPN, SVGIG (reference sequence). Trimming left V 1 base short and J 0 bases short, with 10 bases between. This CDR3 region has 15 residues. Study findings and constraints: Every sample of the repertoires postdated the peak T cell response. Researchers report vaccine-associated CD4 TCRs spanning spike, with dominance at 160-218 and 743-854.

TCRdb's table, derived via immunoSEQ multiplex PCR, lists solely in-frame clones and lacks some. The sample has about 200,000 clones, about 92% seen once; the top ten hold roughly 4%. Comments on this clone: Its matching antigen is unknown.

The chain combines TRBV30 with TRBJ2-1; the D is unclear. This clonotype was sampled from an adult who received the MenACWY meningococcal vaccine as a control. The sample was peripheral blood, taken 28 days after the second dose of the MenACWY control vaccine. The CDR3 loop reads CAWSEGQASYNEQFF. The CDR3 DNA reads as TGTGCCTGGAGTGAAGGGCAGGCCTCCTACAATGAGCAGTTCTTC.